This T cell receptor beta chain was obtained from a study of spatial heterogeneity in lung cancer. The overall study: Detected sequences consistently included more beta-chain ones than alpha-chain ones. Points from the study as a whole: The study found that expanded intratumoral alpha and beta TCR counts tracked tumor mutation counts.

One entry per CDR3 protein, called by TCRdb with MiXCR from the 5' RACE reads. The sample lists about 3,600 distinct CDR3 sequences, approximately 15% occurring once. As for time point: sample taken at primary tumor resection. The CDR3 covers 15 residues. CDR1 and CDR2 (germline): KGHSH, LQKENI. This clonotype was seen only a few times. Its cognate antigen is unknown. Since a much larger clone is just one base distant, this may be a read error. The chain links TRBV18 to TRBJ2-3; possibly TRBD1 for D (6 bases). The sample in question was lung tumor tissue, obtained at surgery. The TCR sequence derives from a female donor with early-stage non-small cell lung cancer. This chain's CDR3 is CANSRNTGFTDTQYF. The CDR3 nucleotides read TGTGCCAACTCAAGAAACACAGGGTTCACAGATACGCAGTATTTT.